This entry is about one T cell receptor beta chain. As yet, its antigen is unknown. The PCR contained 60 Vbeta and 13 Jbeta primers. Measured with immunoSEQ multiplex PCR; TCRdb has only the in-frame clones, and not every one. The data contain about 170,000 clones, roughly 84% of them singletons. This sample was included in a study of cytomegalovirus exposure and HLA in healthy donors. The CDR3 runs 13 residues. The germline V gene encodes CDR1 SGHRS and CDR2 YFSETQ. Deletions cut 4 bases from V and 2 bases from J, with 6 bases between. General study results and limits: Later examination showed HLA-associated TCR beta chains had greater clonal expansion than equally common others. The likely origin of a cluster of highly shared sequence variants was a sequencing artifact.

Each donor was nominally healthy when sampled (though unrecorded immune exposures were likely). What was sequenced was PBMCs. The receptor's source is a boy aged 2 to 9 in good health and CMV-seronegative. V and J are TRBV5-1 and TRBJ1-4; D remains ambiguous. Written as DNA, the CDR3 is TGCGCCAGCAGCCCGTCGACTAATGAAAAACTGTTTTTT. Translated, it gives CASSPSTNEKLFF.